Presented here are 18 T cell receptor beta chains from one specimen sequenced in a study of cytotoxic CD8 clonotypes in ibrutinib-treated CLL. Sequencing used immunoSEQ multiplex PCR; TCRdb keeps in-frame clones, though not all of them. The table lists tens of thousands of clones, around three fifths of them singletons. The input for sequencing was PBMCs, taken after 12 months of ibrutinib treatment. The receptors stem from a human donor with chronic lymphocytic leukemia.

The rearrangement joins TRBV7-9 to TRBJ2-7; possibly TRBD2 for D (5 bases). Trimming shortened V by 5 bases and J by 12 bases, and 14 bases separated the two germline ends. This CDR3 comprises 11 residues. Germline assignment: CDR1 SEHNR and CDR2 FQNEAQ (reference sequence). The CDR3 loop reads CASSPPPGWYV. CDR3 bases: TGTGCCAGCAGCCCTCCCCCGGGGTGGTACGTC.

A few counts support this clone. J is TRBJ2-3 and V is TRBV5-4; TRBD2 matches 11 bases. The CDR3 extends over 15 amino acids. V shed 6 bases and J 2 bases; nucleotides not matched to a gene: 5. The germline V gene has CDR1 SGHNT and CDR2 YYREEE (reference sequence). CDR3 nucleotide sequence: TGTGCCAGCACCTTAGCGGGGGGGTTCACAGATACGCAGTATTTT. This translates into CASTLAGGFTDTQYF.

The chain combines TRBV5-1 with TRBJ2-2; the D gene could be TRBD1 or TRBD2 (5 bases each). CDR3 length: 15 amino acids. Trimming shortened V by 3 bases and J by 0 bases, and 9 bases separated the two germline ends. Germline-derived CDR1 and CDR2 are SGHRS and YFSETQ. CDR3 DNA sequence: TGCGCCAGCAGCTGGGGGAACTCGAACACCGGGGAGCTGTTTTTT. Protein product: CASSWGNSNTGELFF.

This chain links TRBV5-1 with TRBJ2-5, with 9 bases matching TRBD2. The CDR3 is made up of 19 amino acids. Germline V gene data show CDR1 as SGHRS and CDR2 as YFSETQ. The trim removed 2 bases at V and 1 base at J, leaving 15 bases unmatched. The CDR3 region is CASSFPTVSSGALQETQYF. The CDR3 DNA reads as TGCGCCAGCAGCTTCCCCACAGTGTCTAGCGGGGCCCTCCAAGAGACCCAGTACTTC.

In its sample, this clone was seen a few times. The rearrangement joins TRBV2 to TRBJ2-1, with D possibly matching TRBD1 (5 bases). CDR1 is SNHLY and CDR2 is FYNNEI in the germline V gene. The CDR3 sequence is 12 residues long. V was shortened by 7 bases and J by 10 bases, with 14 bases between the two germline ends. CDR3 sequence reads: CASTRTGWEQFF. The CDR3 region has the DNA TGTGCCAGCACGCGAACAGGCTGGGAGCAGTTCTTC.

V is TRBV7-8 and J is TRBJ2-2; the D gene could be TRBD1 or TRBD2 (6 bases each). This CDR3 has 13 amino acids. Germline V lookup: CDR1 SGHVS, CDR2 FQNEAQ. V lost 5 bases and J 9 bases, leaving 13 bases between the germline ends. The chain's CDR3 is CASSITGTRELFF. The CDR3 DNA reads TGTGCCAGCAGCATTACAGGGACTCGGGAGCTGTTTTTT. Full variable domain (rest looked up from reference TRBV7-8 and TRBJ2-2): GAGVSQSPRYKVAKRGQDVALRCDPISGHVSLFWYQQALGQGPEFLTYFQNEAQLDKSGLPSDRFFAERPEGSVSTLKIQRTQQEDSAVYLCASSITGTRELFFGEGSRLTVL.

The J gene is TRBJ2-2, the V gene TRBV29-1; D not certain. The CDR3 consists of 10 residues. Trimming took 7 bases from V and 4 from J, leaving 4 bases between them. The V gene's germline CDR1 is SQVTM and CDR2 ANQGSEA. The DNA for the CDR3 is TGCAGCGCTATCACCGGGGAGCTGTTTTTT. Amino acid sequence: CSAITGELFF.

The chain is built from TRBV19 and TRBJ1-5; D is undetermined. The CDR3 has 14 amino acids. V was clipped by 7 bases and J by 11 bases, with 21 bases between them. The V gene's germline CDR1 is LNHDA and CDR2 SQIVND (reference sequence). The CDR3 reads CASTLRLSRTSQHF. The CDR3 DNA is TGTGCCAGTACCCTACGCCTGTCCCGGACTTCCCAGCATTTT.

The chain employs TRBV7-9 and TRBJ2-3; a weak D match, TRBD1 (5 bases). The ends were cut back, 1 base at V and 1 base at J, with 6 bases in the middle. Germline values: CDR1 SEHNR, CDR2 FQNEAQ (reference sequence). This CDR3 has 14 amino acids. This CDR3 is CASSLEGRTDTQYF. The DNA of the CDR3 is TGTGCCAGCAGCTTAGAGGGGCGCACAGATACGCAGTATTTT.

This clone came up a few times. This chain connects TRBV19 to TRBJ1-2; D is uncertain. The CDR3 has 13 residues. Per the germline V gene, CDR1 is LNHDA and CDR2 is SQIVND (reference sequence). The germline V and J ends were trimmed by 6 bases and 3 bases, with 11 bases remaining between them. The CDR3: CASSLREDYGYTF. DNA of the CDR3: TGTGCCAGTAGCCTCCGGGAGGACTATGGCTACACCTTC.

This clone was found a few times. This chain links TRBV19 with TRBJ1-2, with D maybe TRBD1 (5 bases). The CDR3 consists of 13 residues. Germline CDR1 reads LNHDA; CDR2 reads SQIVND (reference sequence). With 7 bases removed from V and 3 bases from J, the gap between germline ends came to 12 bases. CDR3 nucleotide sequence: TGTGCCAGTACCGGGGACCCCTACTATGGCTACACCTTC. Translation: CASTGDPYYGYTF.

The rearrangement uses TRBV28 and TRBJ2-2, with D hard to call. Germline V gives CDR1 MDHEN, CDR2 SYDVKM. The CDR3 extends over 11 amino acids. The V end was cut by 3 bases, the J end by 8 bases, with 4 bases between. The chain's CDR3 is CASSFSGELFF. The CDR3 DNA is TGTGCCAGCAGTTTTTCGGGGGAGCTGTTTTTT.

The chain carries TRBV29-1 and TRBJ2-5; weak D call: TRBD2 (6 bases). The CDR3 extends over 12 amino acids. CDR1 is SQVTM, CDR2 ANQGSEA, per germline. Trimming stripped 3 bases from V and 5 bases from J, with 10 bases between. The CDR3 DNA reads TGCAGCGTTGATTGGGGGAGGGAGACCCAGTACTTC. This encodes CSVDWGRETQYF.

This clone was picked up many times. The chain has TRBV4-1 and TRBJ1-5; no clear D. V gave up 0 bases and J gave up 5 bases, with 11 bases separating them. Germline V gene sequence: CDR1 MGHRA, CDR2 YSYEKL. The CDR3 runs 15 residues. CDR3 sequence: CASSQEGSADQPQHF. The CDR3 DNA is TGCGCCAGCAGCCAAGAGGGTTCCGCCGATCAGCCCCAGCATTTT.

CDR3 sequence (DNA): TGCAGCGTTGAAACACAGGGGCTAGCTGAAGCTTTCTTT. Amino acid sequence: CSVETQGLAEAFF. V is TRBV29-1 and J is TRBJ1-1; 7 bases are a match to TRBD1. Unmatched junction bases numbered 6, after V lost 2 bases and J lost 6 bases. CDR3 length: 13 residues. CDR1 and CDR2 (germline): SQVTM, ANQGSEA.

This clone was observed a few times. The chain is built from TRBV5-1 and TRBJ2-3; 9 nucleotides line up with TRBD1. The CDR3 length is 15 residues. Looked up from germline, CDR1 is SGHRS and CDR2 is YFSETQ. Unmatched junction bases numbered 7, after V lost 1 base and J lost 7 bases. Here the CDR3 reads CASSLIGQGMYTQYF. The DNA of the CDR3 is TGCGCCAGCAGCTTGATCGGACAGGGGATGTATACGCAGTATTTT. Variable domain in full (rest from reference TRBV5-1 and TRBJ2-3): KAGVTQTPRYLIKTRGQQVTLSCSPISGHRSVSWYQQTPGQGLQFLFEYFSETQRNKGNFPGRFSGRQFSNSRSEMNVSTLELGDSALYLCASSLIGQGMYTQYFGPGTRLTVL.

The V gene is TRBV30, the J gene TRBJ1-6, with D hard to call. The CDR3 spans 13 residues. Germline CDR1 is GTSNPN and CDR2 is SVGIG (reference sequence). Trimming removed 0 bases from V and 7 bases from J, with 7 bases in between. The CDR3 DNA reads TGTGCCTGGAGTGTACCGGGGAATTCACCCCTCCACTTT. Its translation is CAWSVPGNSPLHF.

The chain joins TRBV6-1 to TRBJ1-4, with a weak D call TRBD1 (6 bases). The V end lost 4 bases, the J end lost 4 bases, and 10 bases lay between the germline ends. CDR1 is MNHNS and CDR2 is SASEGT in the germline V gene. CDR3 size: 14 residues. DNA of the CDR3: TGTGCCAGCAGTGTAGGGGGGAATAATGAAAAACTGTTTTTT. Translation gives CASSVGGNNEKLFF.